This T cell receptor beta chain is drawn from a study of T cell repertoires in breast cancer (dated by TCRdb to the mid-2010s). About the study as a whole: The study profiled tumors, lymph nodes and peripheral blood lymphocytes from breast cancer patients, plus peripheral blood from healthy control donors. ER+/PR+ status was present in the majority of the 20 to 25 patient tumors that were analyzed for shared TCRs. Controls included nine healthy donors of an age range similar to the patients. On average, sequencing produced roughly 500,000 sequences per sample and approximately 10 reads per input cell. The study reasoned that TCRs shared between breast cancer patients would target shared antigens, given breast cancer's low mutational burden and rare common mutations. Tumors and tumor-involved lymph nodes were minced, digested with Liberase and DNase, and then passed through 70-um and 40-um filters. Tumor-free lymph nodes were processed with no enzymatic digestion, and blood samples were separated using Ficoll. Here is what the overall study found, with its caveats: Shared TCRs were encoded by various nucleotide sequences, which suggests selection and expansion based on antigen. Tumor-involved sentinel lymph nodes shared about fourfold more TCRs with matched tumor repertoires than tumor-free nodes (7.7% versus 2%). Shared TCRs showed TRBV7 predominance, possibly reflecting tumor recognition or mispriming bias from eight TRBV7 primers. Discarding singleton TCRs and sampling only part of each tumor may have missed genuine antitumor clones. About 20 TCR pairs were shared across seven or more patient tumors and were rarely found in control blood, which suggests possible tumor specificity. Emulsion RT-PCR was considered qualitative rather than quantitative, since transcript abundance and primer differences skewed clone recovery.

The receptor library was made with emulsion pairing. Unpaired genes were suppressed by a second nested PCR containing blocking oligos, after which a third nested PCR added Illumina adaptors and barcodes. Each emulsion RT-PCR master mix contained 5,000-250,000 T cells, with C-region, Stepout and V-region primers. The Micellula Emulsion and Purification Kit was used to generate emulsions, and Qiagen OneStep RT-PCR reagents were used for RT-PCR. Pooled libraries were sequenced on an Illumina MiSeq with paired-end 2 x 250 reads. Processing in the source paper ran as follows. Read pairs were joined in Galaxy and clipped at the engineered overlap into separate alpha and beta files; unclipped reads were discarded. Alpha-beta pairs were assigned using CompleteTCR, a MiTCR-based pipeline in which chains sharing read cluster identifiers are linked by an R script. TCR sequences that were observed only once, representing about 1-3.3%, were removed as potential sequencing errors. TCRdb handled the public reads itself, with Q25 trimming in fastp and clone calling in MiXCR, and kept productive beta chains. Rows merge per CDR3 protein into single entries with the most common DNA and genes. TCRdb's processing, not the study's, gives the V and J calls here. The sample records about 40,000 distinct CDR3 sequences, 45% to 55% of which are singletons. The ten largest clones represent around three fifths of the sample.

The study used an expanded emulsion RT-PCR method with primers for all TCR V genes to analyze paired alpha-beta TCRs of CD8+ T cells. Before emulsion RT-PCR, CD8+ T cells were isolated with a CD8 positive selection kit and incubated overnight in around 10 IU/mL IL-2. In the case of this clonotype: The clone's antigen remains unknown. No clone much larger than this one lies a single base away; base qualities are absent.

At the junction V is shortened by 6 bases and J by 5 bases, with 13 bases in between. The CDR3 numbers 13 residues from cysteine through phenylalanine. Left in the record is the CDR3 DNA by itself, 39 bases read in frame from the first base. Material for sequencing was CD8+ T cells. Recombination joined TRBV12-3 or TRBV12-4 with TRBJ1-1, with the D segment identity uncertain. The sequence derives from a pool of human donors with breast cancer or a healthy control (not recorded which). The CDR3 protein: CASRTSAQTEAFF. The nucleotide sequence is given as TGTGCCAGCAGAACCTCGGCTCAAACTGAAGCTTTCTTT.